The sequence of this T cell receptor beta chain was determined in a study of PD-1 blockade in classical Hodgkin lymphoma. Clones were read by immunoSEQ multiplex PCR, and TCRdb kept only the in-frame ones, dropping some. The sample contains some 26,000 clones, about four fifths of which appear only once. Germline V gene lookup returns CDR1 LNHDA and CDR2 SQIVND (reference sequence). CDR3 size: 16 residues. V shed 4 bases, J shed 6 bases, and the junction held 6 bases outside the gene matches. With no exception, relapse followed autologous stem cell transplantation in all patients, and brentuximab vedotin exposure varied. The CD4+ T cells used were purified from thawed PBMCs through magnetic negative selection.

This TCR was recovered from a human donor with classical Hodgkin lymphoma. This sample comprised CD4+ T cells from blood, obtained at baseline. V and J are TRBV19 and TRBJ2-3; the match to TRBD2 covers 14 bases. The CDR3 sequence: CASSTGTSGGRDTQYF. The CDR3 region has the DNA TGTGCCAGTAGTACTGGGACTAGCGGGGGCCGGGATACGCAGTATTTT.